These T cell receptor beta chains were read from a single sample in a study of cytomegalovirus exposure and HLA in healthy donors. Method: immunoSEQ multiplex PCR; TCRdb's copy keeps in-frame clones and lacks some. The sample holds approximately 220,000 clones, around 83% seen once. Sequences were obtained from PBMCs. The receptors were sampled from a girl aged 5-17 years in good health and CMV-seronegative. Both conserved end residues are trimmed from each CDR3. The D gene is left open where the match is weak.

TRBV7-2	TRBD2	14	TRBJ2-1	ASSLVGGGAYNEQF
TRBV5-1	NA	15	TRBJ2-2	ASSLASGGRNTGELF
TRBV27	TRBD2	14	TRBJ2-5	ASSTTGLEYQETQY
TRBV28	NA	13	TRBJ1-1	ASSSPAGGVTEAF
TRBV9	NA	12	TRBJ2-7	ASSSEVTEDEQY
TRBV5-5	NA	11	TRBJ2-3	ASSPYSTDTQY
TRBV7-2	TRBD2	14	TRBJ2-1	ASSLLAGGSYNEQF
TRBV19	NA	12	TRBJ2-3	ASSMPLGVDTQY
TRBV5-1	NA	12	TRBJ2-5	AGRAQGVGETQY
TRBV28	NA	14	TRBJ1-1	ASSSPWSPGDTEAF
TRBV7-9	NA	13	TRBJ1-4	ASVEPGATNEKLF
TRBV27	NA	13	TRBJ1-4	ASSPYWAFNEKLF
TRBV7-3	TRBD2	14	TRBJ2-2	ASSPTSGGAIGELF
TRBV28	TRBD2	12	TRBJ2-7	ASSLDGRGGVNY
TRBV6-5	NA	13	TRBJ1-3	ASRPDRYSGNTIY
TRBV6-5	TRBD2	13	TRBJ2-1	ASSFRRLAGIEQF
TRBV6-5	NA	14	TRBJ2-2	ASSYSNILGTGELF
TRBV6-1	TRBD1	13	TRBJ2-1	ASRRGQGWTNEQF
TRBV28	NA	11	TRBJ2-7	ASRRHSSYEQY
TRBV7-9	NA	11	TRBJ2-7	ASSQAGAREQY
TRBV6-1	NA	12	TRBJ2-3	ASSSPSGTDTQY
TRBV11-2	NA	11	TRBJ2-7	ASSLDPGARQY
TRBV25-1	NA	12	TRBJ2-2	ASSVGGWTGELF
TRBV7-3	NA	14	TRBJ2-5	ASSDQPGLGQETQY
TRBV4-2	NA	12	TRBJ2-5	ASSQDRYQETQY
TRBV28	NA	12	TRBJ2-7	ASFTAGSSYEQY
TRBV28	NA	12	TRBJ2-7	ASSFSDRSYEQY
TRBV7-3	TRBD2	15	TRBJ2-1	ASSLTIGLADYNEQF
TRBV2	TRBD1	11	TRBJ2-2	ASRGQNAGELF
TRBV28	NA	10	TRBJ2-7	ASRRTAYEQY
TRBV28	TRBD1	13	TRBJ1-1	ASSFGDRENTEAF
TRBV5-1	NA	14	TRBJ2-5	ASSYRDRYYSETQY
TRBV6-5	TRBD1	13	TRBJ2-1	ASSPTGGTYNEQF
TRBV30	TRBD1	17	TRBJ1-4	AWSFYRDRGAFGDEKLF
TRBV7-8	NA	12	TRBJ1-5	ASSLARGNQPQH
TRBV7-7	TRBD2	13	TRBJ2-7	ASSPGTSGVNEQY
TRBV5-8	NA	12	TRBJ2-3	ASSLEHRTDTQY
TRBV28	NA	11	TRBJ2-7	ASSEGGPYEQY
TRBV5-1	TRBD1	13	TRBJ1-2	ASSPETGVDYGYT